This is a list of T cell receptor beta chains from one sample in a study of blood T cell repertoires in COVID-19. Sequencing was performed with immunoSEQ multiplex PCR; in TCRdb, only in-frame clones are kept and a portion is missing. The sample includes over 200,000 clones, 86% seen only once; the top ten take over 7.5%. The sequencing sample was made of peripheral blood. The receptors shown here come from a middle-aged man who had recovered from COVID-19. Both conserved end residues are part of each CDR3. A D gene is named only where the DNA matches it firmly. Some rows mark clone size as missing; the rest say once, few, many or name a class of expanded clone.

DNA,CDR3,size,J,V,D
TGTGCCAGCAGCTTAGATCGTCTAGCGGGCCATCAAGAGACCCAGTACTTC,CASSLDRLAGHQETQYF,NA,TRBJ2-5,TRBV11-2,TRBD2
TGCGCCAGCAGGACTCTTCCGGGTTCTGGCGGCTACACCTTC,CASRTLPGSGGYTF,few,TRBJ1-2,TRBV5-1,NA
TGTGCCAGTAGGCCGGGACAGAAGAGGAAAGGGACCACTGAAGCTTTCTTT,CASRPGQKRKGTTEAFF,once,TRBJ1-1,TRBV19,TRBD1
TGTGCCAGCAGCGTCCGGGGCGGGAGCTACACCTACTACGAGCAGTACTTC,CASSVRGGSYTYYEQYF,NA,TRBJ2-7,TRBV3-1/TRBV3-2,TRBD2
TGTGCCAGCAGCTATTACCTGGGACAGGCCTACTATGGCTACACCTTC,CASSYYLGQAYYGYTF,NA,TRBJ1-2,TRBV7-2,TRBD1
TGTGCCAGCAGGGATGGGGTCCGGGGGCAGTACTTC,CASRDGVRGQYF,once,TRBJ2-7,TRBV12-3/TRBV12-4,NA
TGTGCCAGCAGCACCATGACTGTTAGCTCCTACAATGAGCAGTTCTTC,CASSTMTVSSYNEQFF,NA,TRBJ2-1,TRBV9,NA
TGTGCCAGCAGCGCCCCGATGGGGCATACGCAGTATTTT,CASSAPMGHTQYF,NA,TRBJ2-3,TRBV7-2,NA
TGTGCCAGCAGCGTGGAGGGACTTATCTTTTCCTACAATGAGCAGTTCTTC,CASSVEGLIFSYNEQFF,NA,TRBJ2-1,TRBV9,NA
TGTGCCAGCAGCGGGGCGGGAGGGGCCAACGTCCTGACTTTC,CASSGAGGANVLTF,NA,TRBJ2-6,TRBV9,NA
TGCGCCAGCAGCTTTCCCGCGTTTAGCGGGGGCTCCAACGTCCTGACTTTC,CASSFPAFSGGSNVLTF,NA,TRBJ2-6,TRBV5-1,TRBD2
TGTGCCAGCAGTAAGGGGGGGGTAGGCACTGAAGCTTTCTTT,CASSKGGVGTEAFF,once,TRBJ1-1,TRBV14,NA
TGTGCCAGTACGAGTCGGGGGTCTGGAAACACCATATATTTT,CASTSRGSGNTIYF,NA,TRBJ1-3,TRBV19,NA
TGTGCCAGCAGCTCCGTACGCTTCAGCGGGGAGGAGACCCAGTACTTC,CASSSVRFSGEETQYF,NA,TRBJ2-5,TRBV7-6,TRBD2
TGTGCCAGCAGCCAAGGCCTCGGGAATAGACCTCTGTACCAAGAGACCCAGTACTTC,CASSQGLGNRPLYQETQYF,once,TRBJ2-5,TRBV3-1/TRBV3-2,NA
TGTGCCAGCGGAACGGGGCGGGGGGGCGACACAGATACGCAGTATTTT,CASGTGRGGDTDTQYF,NA,TRBJ2-3,TRBV7-2,TRBD2
TGTGCCAGCGCTACCGACGGCGGCAACGAGCAGTACTTC,CASATDGGNEQYF,NA,TRBJ2-7,TRBV2,NA
TGTGCCAGCAGTAACGGACTGGGAGCATACGAGCAGTACTTC,CASSNGLGAYEQYF,NA,TRBJ2-7,TRBV27,NA
TGTGCCAGTAGTATAATTTCAGGGGGCAGGAGCTACACCTTC,CASSIISGGRSYTF,NA,TRBJ1-2,TRBV19,TRBD1
TGTGCCATCAGTGACCTTCGGGGGGGAGCCTCTGGGGCCAACGTCCTGACTTTC,CAISDLRGGASGANVLTF,NA,TRBJ2-6,TRBV10-3,TRBD2
TGTGCCAGCAGCTTGGGCAGGGTCTACGAGCAGTACTTC,CASSLGRVYEQYF,NA,TRBJ2-7,TRBV5-6,NA
TGTGCCAGCTCACCGAATGACAGGGGCTTTGGCGGAAAACTGTTTTTT,CASSPNDRGFGGKLFF,NA,TRBJ1-4,TRBV18,TRBD1
TGTGCCAGCAGCGGACAGGGGTTTTTCACTGAAGCTTTCTTT,CASSGQGFFTEAFF,many,TRBJ1-1,TRBV11-2,TRBD1
TGTGCCAGCTCACCAAGTATGCAGGGTGGTGGAAACACCATATATTTT,CASSPSMQGGGNTIYF,once,TRBJ1-3,TRBV18,NA
TGCAGCGTTGGATACCGGCTAGCTAGGGCCGGTGAGCAGTTCTTC,CSVGYRLARAGEQFF,NA,TRBJ2-1,TRBV29-1,NA
TGTGCCAGCAGCCAGACAGTTTTGAGCACAGATACGCAGTATTTT,CASSQTVLSTDTQYF,NA,TRBJ2-3,TRBV5-6,NA
TGTGCCAGCAGTTACGGGGGGACAGGGGGCACTGAAGCTTTCTTT,CASSYGGTGGTEAFF,NA,TRBJ1-1,TRBV6-5,TRBD1
TGTGCAAGTCGCTCGTGGGACACCCGGGGTAATGAAAAACTGTTTTTT,CASRSWDTRGNEKLFF,NA,TRBJ1-4,TRBV12-2,NA
TGTGCCACCAGCAGAGAAAGGGGGAAAGATACGCAGTATTTT,CATSRERGKDTQYF,NA,TRBJ2-3,TRBV15,NA
TGTGCCAGCAGCCGAGGGTTCCGAGTGACCTCTGGAAACACCATATATTTT,CASSRGFRVTSGNTIYF,NA,TRBJ1-3,TRBV14,NA
TGTGCCAGCAGCTCAAACAGGGGCCAAGAGACCCAGTACTTC,CASSSNRGQETQYF,NA,TRBJ2-5,TRBV7-8,TRBD1
TGTGCCAGCAGTTTCTTAGCCGGCCCTAACTATGGCTACACCTTC,CASSFLAGPNYGYTF,few,TRBJ1-2,TRBV27,NA
TGTGCCAGGGTTTCTTCGAGCTCCTATAATTCACCCCTCCACTTT,CARVSSSSYNSPLHF,NA,TRBJ1-6,TRBV2,NA
TGTGCCAGCAGCGATTGGACACACCGGAACACCGGGGAGCTGTTTTTT,CASSDWTHRNTGELFF,NA,TRBJ2-2,TRBV9,NA
TGTGCCATCAGCCCAGGCTACGAGCAGTACTTC,CAISPGYEQYF,NA,TRBJ2-7,TRBV10-3,NA
TGTGCCTGGAGAGGGAACAGGTTACATAGCACTGAAGCTTTCTTT,CAWRGNRLHSTEAFF,NA,TRBJ1-1,TRBV30,NA
TGTGCCAGCAATGACAGGTCTTATGGCTACACCTTC,CASNDRSYGYTF,NA,TRBJ1-2,TRBV2,NA
TGCGCCAGCAGCTTTGACACGTGGGGCTACACCTTC,CASSFDTWGYTF,NA,TRBJ1-2,TRBV5-1,NA
TGTGCCAGCAGTTCCACGGGACAGGGGGCTGGTGAGCAGTACTTC,CASSSTGQGAGEQYF,once,TRBJ2-7,TRBV6-2/TRBV6-3,TRBD1
TGCGCCAGCAGCGAACAGGGCCCCCTAGACTACACCTTC,CASSEQGPLDYTF,once,TRBJ1-2,TRBV5-1,NA
TGTGCCAGCAGTTACGGTAGTGGAGTAGCCAAAAACATTCAGTACTTC,CASSYGSGVAKNIQYF,NA,TRBJ2-4,TRBV6-2/TRBV6-3,NA
TGTGCCACCAGCAGAGAGCGCCCAGGGTGGAATGGCTACACCTTC,CATSRERPGWNGYTF,NA,TRBJ1-2,TRBV15,NA
TGTGCCAGCAGCCCTAGCCGGGGGGCGTCAGATACGCAGTATTTT,CASSPSRGASDTQYF,NA,TRBJ2-3,TRBV9,NA
TGTGCCAGCAGCTTGGCTTACAATGAGCAGTTCTTC,CASSLAYNEQFF,NA,TRBJ2-1,TRBV5-4,NA
TGTGCCAGCAGCTTAAGGGCGGGGAGTGACGAGCAGTACTTC,CASSLRAGSDEQYF,NA,TRBJ2-7,TRBV11-3,NA
TGTGCCAGCAGCTTAGAGGGGAGCCCTAACTATGGCTACACCTTC,CASSLEGSPNYGYTF,NA,TRBJ1-2,TRBV11-2,NA
TGTGCCAGCAGCTTAGGCGGGGTTTCCTCCTACGAGCAGTACTTC,CASSLGGVSSYEQYF,NA,TRBJ2-7,TRBV11-3,NA
TGTGCCAGCAGCTTAGCTGGAGGACTCAGGGAGACCCAGTACTTC,CASSLAGGLRETQYF,NA,TRBJ2-5,TRBV11-3,NA
TGTGCCAGCAGGGACAGGGGGCGAAACACCATATATTTT,CASRDRGRNTIYF,NA,TRBJ1-3,TRBV2,TRBD1